This TCR beta chain was captured in a study of blood T cells in healthy people across ages. General study findings and limits: Higher diversity and more naive CD4+ cells were features of long-lived donors, compared to aged donors.

Germline-derived CDR1 and CDR2 are SNHLY and FYNNEI. The V and J ends lost 7 bases and 1 base respectively, with 8 bases between them. The CDR3 extends over 13 amino acids. Together with a sample-barcoded 5' primer, a J-beta primer mix was included in a second PCR lasting about 6 to 11 cycles. From the 5' RACE reads, TCRdb called clonotypes with MiXCR, one entry per CDR3 protein. In the table there are about 1,500,000 distinct CDR3 sequences, roughly 40% of which are singletons. Turning to this clonotype: Its antigen is not known.

Donors were systemically healthy Caucasian individuals from Russia aged 6 to 90 years. Approximately 10 milliliters was the volume of peripheral blood drawn from each donor. Isolated PBMCs totaled at least 6 million in each sample. The sample taken for sequencing was blood. The chain links TRBV2 to TRBJ2-1; D call uncertain. The sequence was obtained from a woman aged 18-29 years in good health. For the CDR3, the DNA is TGTGCCAGCATGGCCAGATCCTACAATGAGCAGTTCTTC. Translating gives CASMARSYNEQFF. The full variable domain, completed using reference TRBV2 and TRBJ2-1, is EPEVTQTPSHQVTQMGQEVILRCVPISNHLYFYWYRQILGQKVEFLVSFYNNEISEKSEIFDDQFSVERPDGSNFTLKIRSTKLEDSAMYFCASMARSYNEQFFGPGTRLTVL.